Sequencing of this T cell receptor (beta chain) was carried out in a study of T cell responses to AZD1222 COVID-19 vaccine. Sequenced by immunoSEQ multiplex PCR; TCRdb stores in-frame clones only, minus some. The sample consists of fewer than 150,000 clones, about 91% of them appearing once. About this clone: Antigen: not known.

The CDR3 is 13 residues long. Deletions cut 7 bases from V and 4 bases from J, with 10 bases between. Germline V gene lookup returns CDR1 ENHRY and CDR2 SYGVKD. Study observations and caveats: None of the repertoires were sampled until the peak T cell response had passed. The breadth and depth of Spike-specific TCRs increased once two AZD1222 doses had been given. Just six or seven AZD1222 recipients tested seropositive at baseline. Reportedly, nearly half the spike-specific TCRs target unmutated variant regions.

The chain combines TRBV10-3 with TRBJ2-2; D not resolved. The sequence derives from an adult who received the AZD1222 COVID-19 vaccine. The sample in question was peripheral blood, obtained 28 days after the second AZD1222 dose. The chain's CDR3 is CAITPGGTGELFF. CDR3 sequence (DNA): TGTGCCATCACTCCGGGTGGCACCGGGGAGCTGTTTTTT.